This TCR beta chain was recorded in a study of blood T cell repertoires in COVID-19. On the study more broadly: The United States, Italy and Spain provided the acute and convalescent COVID-19 samples. In each case, the material was cDNA or gDNA derived from T cells, B-cell-depleted T cells, or PBMCs.

The CDR3 extends over 15 amino acids. The junction had 9 bases not matched to a gene; V was cut back by 2 bases and J by 6 bases. Germline V CDR1 and CDR2: SGHDT, YYEEEE. Per the original data handling: Estimates of nucleated cell counts were drawn from the amplification of reference gene primers. The data were produced by immunoSEQ multiplex PCR, yet TCRdb's version contains in-frame clones alone and is incomplete. The V and J calls and clone size come from that table; D and trimming were worked out from the DNA. Of fewer than 60,000 clones listed, about nine tenths are singletons. The TCR was taken from a human donor in a cohort sampled during active COVID-19. Sequences were obtained from peripheral blood. The chain has TRBV5-6 and TRBJ2-7; TRBD1 agrees at 9 bases. CDR3 nucleotide sequence: TGTGCCAGCAGCTTAGGGACAGGGATTTCCAGCGAGCAGTACTTC. This encodes CASSLGTGISSEQYF.